This T cell receptor (beta chain) emerged from a study of post-analysis software for immune sequencing data. Notes on the study in general: Four or five TRBV segments, including TRBV5-6, TRBV5-1 and TRBV20-1, were more frequent in patients than controls.

On this clonotype: Its target is not known.

The CDR3 totals 15 residues. The germline V and J ends were trimmed by 3 bases and 3 bases, with 14 bases remaining between them. The V gene's germline CDR1 is SGHAT and CDR2 FQNNGV. TCR beta cDNA libraries had unique molecular identifiers. TCRdb re-called the PCR reads through MiXCR, storing one row per CDR3 protein. In the table there are around 700,000 distinct CDR3 sequences, 55% to 70% of which are singletons. The chain combines TRBV11-2 with TRBJ1-2; unclear D gene. This clonotype originated in a girl between 2 and 10 years old with multiple sclerosis. The specimen sequenced was blood. The CDR3 reads CASSFSTDGYYGYTF. For the CDR3, the DNA is TGTGCCAGCAGCTTCTCAACCGACGGGTACTATGGCTACACCTTC.